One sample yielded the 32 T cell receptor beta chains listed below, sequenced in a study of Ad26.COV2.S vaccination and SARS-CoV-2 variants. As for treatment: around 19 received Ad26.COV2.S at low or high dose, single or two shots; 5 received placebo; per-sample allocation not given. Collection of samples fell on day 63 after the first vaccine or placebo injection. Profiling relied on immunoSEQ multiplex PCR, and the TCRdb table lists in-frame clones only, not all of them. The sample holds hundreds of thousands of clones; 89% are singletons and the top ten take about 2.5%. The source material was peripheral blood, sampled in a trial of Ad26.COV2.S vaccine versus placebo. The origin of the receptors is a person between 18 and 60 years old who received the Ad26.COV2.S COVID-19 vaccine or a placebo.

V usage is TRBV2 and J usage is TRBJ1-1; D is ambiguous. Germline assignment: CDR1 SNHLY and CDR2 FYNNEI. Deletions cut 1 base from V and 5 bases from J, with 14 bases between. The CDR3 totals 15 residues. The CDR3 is CASSEDRARVTEAFF. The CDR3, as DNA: TGTGCCAGCAGTGAAGACAGAGCGCGGGTAACTGAAGCTTTCTTT.

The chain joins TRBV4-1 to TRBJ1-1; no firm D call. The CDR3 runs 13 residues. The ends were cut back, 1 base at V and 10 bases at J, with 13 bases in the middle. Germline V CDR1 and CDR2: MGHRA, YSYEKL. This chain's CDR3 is CASSQVPGIGAFF. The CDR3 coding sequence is TGCGCCAGCAGCCAAGTGCCGGGGATAGGAGCTTTCTTT.

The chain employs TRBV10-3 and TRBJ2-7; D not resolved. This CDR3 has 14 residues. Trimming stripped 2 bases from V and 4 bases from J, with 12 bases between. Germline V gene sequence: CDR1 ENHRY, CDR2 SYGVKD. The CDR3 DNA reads TGTGCCATCAGTGAGCCAAGGGTAAGGTACGAGCAGTACTTC. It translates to CAISEPRVRYEQYF.

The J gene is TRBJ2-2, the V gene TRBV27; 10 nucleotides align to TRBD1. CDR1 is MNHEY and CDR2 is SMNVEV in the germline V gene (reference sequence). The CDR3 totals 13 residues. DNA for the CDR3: TGTGCTCCGGGACAGGGGACATCGGGGGAGCTGTTTTTT. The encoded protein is CAPGQGTSGELFF.

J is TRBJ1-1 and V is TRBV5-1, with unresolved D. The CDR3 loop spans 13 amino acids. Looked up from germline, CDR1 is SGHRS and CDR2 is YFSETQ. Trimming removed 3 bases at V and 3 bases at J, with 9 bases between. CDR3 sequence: CASSSGLDTEAFF. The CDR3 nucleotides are TGCGCCAGCAGCTCCGGGCTCGACACTGAAGCTTTCTTT.

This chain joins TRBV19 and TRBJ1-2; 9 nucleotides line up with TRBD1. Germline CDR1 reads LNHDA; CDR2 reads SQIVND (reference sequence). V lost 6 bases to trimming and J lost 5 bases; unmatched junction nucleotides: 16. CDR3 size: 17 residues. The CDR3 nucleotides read TGTGCCAGTAGGGGCACCGGGACAGGGTCGTATGAGTATGGCTACACCTTC. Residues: CASRGTGTGSYEYGYTF.

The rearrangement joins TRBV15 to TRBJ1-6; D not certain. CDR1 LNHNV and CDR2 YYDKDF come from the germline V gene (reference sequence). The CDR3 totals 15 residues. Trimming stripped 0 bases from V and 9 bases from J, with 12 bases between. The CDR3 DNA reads TGTGCCACCAGCAGAGAGGTGGCAAGAGGTTCACCCCTCCACTTT. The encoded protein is CATSREVARGSPLHF.

Written as DNA, the CDR3 is TGCAGTGCTGGCAGGATTGAGCAGTTCTTC. It codes for CSAGRIEQFF. The chain carries TRBV20-1 and TRBJ2-1, with unresolved D. The CDR3 is 10 residues long. The germline gives CDR1 DFQATT, CDR2 SNEGSKA (reference sequence). The germline V and J ends were trimmed by 5 bases and 9 bases, with 8 bases remaining between them.

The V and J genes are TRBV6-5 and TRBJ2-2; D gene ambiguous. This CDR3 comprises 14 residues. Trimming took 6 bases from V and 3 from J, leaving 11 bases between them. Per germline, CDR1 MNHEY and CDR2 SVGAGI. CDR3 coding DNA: TGTGCCAGCAGGGCCGCGGAGTACACCGGGGAGCTGTTTTTT. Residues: CASRAAEYTGELFF.

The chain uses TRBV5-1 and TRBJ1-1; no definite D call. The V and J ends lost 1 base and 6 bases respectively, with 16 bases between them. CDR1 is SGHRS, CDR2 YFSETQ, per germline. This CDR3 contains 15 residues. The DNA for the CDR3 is TGCGCCAGCAGCTTGCCGGACGGAGTCGTCCCTGAAGCTTTCTTT. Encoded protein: CASSLPDGVVPEAFF.

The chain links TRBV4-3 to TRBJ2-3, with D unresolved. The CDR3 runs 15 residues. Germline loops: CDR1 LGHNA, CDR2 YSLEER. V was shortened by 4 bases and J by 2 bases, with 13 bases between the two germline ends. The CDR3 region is CASSPRVLSTDTQYF. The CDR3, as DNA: TGCGCCAGCAGCCCAAGAGTACTTTCCACAGATACGCAGTATTTT.

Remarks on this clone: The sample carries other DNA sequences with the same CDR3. The CDR3 DNA is TGTGCCAGTAGTACGAGGGGGATGAACACTGAAGCTTTCTTT. It codes for CASSTRGMNTEAFF. The gene calls are TRBV19 and TRBJ1-1; D is possibly TRBD1 (6 bases). Looked up from germline, CDR1 is LNHDA and CDR2 is SQIVND (reference sequence). The CDR3 runs 14 residues. The V and J ends lost 4 bases and 0 bases respectively, with 9 bases between them.

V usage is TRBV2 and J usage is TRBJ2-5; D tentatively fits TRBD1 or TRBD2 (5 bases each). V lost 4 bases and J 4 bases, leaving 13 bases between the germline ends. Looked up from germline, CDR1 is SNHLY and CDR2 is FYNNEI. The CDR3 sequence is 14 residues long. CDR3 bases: TGTGCCAGCAGTGCCCAAAAGGGGAGAGAGACCCAGTACTTC. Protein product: CASSAQKGRETQYF.

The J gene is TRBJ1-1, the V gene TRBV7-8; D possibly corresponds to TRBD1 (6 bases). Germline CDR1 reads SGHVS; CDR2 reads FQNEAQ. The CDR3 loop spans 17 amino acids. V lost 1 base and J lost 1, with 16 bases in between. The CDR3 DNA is TGTGCCAGCAGCTTAGATCGGGACACCGGGAGGAACACTGAAGCTTTCTTT. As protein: CASSLDRDTGRNTEAFF.

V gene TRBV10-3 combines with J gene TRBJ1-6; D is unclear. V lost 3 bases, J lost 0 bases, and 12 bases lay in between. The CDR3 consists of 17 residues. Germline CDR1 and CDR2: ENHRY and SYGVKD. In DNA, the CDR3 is TGTGCCATCAGTGAATGGCGGGCCCCCTCCTATAATTCACCCCTCCACTTT. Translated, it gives CAISEWRAPSYNSPLHF.

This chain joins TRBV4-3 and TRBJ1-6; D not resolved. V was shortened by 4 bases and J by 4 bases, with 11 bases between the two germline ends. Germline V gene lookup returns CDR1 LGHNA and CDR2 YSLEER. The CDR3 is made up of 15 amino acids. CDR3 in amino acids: CASSRGGTYNSPLHF. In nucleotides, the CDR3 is TGCGCCAGCAGCCGAGGAGGAACTTATAATTCACCCCTCCACTTT.

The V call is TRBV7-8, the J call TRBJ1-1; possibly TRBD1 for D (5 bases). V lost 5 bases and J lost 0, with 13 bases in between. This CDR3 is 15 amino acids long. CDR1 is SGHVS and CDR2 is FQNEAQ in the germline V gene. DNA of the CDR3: TGTGCCAGCAGCCGAGGCGGGGCCCTGAACACTGAAGCTTTCTTT. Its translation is CASSRGGALNTEAFF.

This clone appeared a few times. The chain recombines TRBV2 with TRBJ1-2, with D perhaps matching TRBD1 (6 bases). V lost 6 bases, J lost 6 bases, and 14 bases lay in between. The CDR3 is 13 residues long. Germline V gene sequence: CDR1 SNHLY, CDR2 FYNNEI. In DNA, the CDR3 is TGTGCCAGCAGCGCCAATAGGGGGGATGGCTACACCTTC. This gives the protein CASSANRGDGYTF. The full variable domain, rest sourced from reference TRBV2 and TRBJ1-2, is EPEVTQTPSHQVTQMGQEVILRCVPISNHLYFYWYRQILGQKVEFLVSFYNNEISEKSEIFDDQFSVERPDGSNFTLKIRSTKLEDSAMYFCASSANRGDGYTFGSGTRLTVV.

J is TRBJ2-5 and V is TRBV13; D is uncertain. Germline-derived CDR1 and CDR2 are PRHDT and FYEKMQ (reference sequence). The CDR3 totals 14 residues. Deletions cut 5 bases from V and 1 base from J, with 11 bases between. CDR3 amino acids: CASSHEHTQETQYF. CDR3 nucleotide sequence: TGTGCCAGCAGCCACGAACACACCCAAGAGACCCAGTACTTC.

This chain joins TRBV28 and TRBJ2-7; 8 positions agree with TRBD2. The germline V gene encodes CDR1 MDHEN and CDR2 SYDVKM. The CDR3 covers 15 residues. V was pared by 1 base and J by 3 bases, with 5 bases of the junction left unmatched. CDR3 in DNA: TGTGCCAGCAGTTTATCCCACGGGGGGGGCTACGAGCAGTACGTC. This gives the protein CASSLSHGGGYEQYV.

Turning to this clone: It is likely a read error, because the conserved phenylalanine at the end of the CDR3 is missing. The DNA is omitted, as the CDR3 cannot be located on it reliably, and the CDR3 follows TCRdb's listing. CDR3 loop: CSVGTAPGGK. V usage is TRBV29-1 and J usage is TRBJ1-1. The germline V gene has CDR1 SQVTM and CDR2 ANQGSEA. The CDR3 length is 10 residues, termini included.

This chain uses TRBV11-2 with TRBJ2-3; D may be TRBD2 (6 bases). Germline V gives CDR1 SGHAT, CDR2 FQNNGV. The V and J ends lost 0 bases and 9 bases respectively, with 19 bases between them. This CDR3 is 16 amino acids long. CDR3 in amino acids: CASSLDMGTRRVTQYF. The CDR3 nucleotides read TGTGCCAGCAGCTTAGATATGGGAACGAGGAGGGTCACGCAGTATTTT.

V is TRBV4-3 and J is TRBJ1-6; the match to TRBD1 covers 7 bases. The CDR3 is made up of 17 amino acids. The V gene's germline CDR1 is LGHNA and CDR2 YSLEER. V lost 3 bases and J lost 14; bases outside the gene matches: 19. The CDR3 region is CASSHLPTGSSRGALHF. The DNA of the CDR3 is TGCGCCAGCAGCCATCTTCCGACAGGGTCTAGCCGCGGGGCCCTCCACTTT.

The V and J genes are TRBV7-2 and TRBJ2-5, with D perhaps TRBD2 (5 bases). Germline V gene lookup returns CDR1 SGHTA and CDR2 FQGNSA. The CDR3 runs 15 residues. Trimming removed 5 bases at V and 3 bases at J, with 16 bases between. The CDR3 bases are TGTGCCAGCAGCCGGGGTGGGTTGGGCGAAGAGACCCAGTACTTC. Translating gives CASSRGGLGEETQYF. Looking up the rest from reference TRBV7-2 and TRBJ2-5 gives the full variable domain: GAGVSQSPSNKVTEKGKDVELRCDPISGHTALYWYRQSLGQGLEFLIYFQGNSAPDKSGLPSDRFSAERTGGSVSTLTIQRTQQEDSAVYLCASSRGGLGEETQYFGPGTRLLVL.

The CDR3 DNA reads as TGTGCCAGCTCACCGGAGTGGGGGAGCACTGAAGCTTTCTTT. This encodes CASSPEWGSTEAFF. The chain has TRBV18 and TRBJ1-1; D perhaps matches TRBD1 (5 bases). There are 14 residues in the CDR3. In germline, CDR1 is KGHSH, CDR2 LQKENI. Trimming pared 3 bases from V and 4 bases from J, leaving 12 bases between.

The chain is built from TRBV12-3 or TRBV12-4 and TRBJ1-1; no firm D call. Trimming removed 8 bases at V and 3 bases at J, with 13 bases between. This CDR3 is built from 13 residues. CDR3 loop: CASRPGGYTEAFF. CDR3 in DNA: TGTGCCAGCCGACCAGGAGGGTACACTGAAGCTTTCTTT.

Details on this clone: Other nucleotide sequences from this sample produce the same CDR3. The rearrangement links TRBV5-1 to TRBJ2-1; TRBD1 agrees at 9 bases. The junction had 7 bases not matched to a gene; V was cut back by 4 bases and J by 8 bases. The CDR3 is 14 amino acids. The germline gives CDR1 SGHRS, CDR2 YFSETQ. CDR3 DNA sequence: TGCGCCAGCAGCCTAGGGACAGGGAGCGATGAGCAGTTCTTC. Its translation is CASSLGTGSDEQFF.

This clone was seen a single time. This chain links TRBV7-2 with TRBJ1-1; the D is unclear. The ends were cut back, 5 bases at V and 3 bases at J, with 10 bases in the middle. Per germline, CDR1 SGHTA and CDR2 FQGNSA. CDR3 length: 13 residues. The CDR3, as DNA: TGTGCCAGCAGCGACCAAGTCTACACTGAAGCTTTCTTT. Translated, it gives CASSDQVYTEAFF.

CDR3 in DNA: TGTGCCAGCAGCGGGGGCAAGCAGAGCTCCTATAATTCACCCCTCCACTTT. This encodes CASSGGKQSSYNSPLHF. V is TRBV7-9 and J is TRBJ1-6, with D perhaps matching TRBD1 (6 bases). The germline V gene encodes CDR1 SEHNR and CDR2 FQNEAQ (reference sequence). The V end lost 5 bases, the J end lost 0 bases, and 14 bases lay between the germline ends. The CDR3 totals 17 residues.

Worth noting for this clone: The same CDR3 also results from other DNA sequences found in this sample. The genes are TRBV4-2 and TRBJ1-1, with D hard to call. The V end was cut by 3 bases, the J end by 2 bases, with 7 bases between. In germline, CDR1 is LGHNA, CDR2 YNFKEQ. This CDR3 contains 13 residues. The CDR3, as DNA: TGTGCCAGCAGCCAGGACGGTAACACTGAAGCTTTCTTT. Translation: CASSQDGNTEAFF.

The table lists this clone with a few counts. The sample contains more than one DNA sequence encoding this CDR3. CDR3 in DNA: TGCGCCAGCAGCCAAGAGGGGTCCGGTTCACCCCTCCACTTT. The encoded protein is CASSQEGSGSPLHF. The chain combines TRBV4-3 with TRBJ1-6, with unresolved D. From germline, CDR1 is LGHNA and CDR2 YSLEER. The V and J ends lost 0 bases and 9 bases respectively, with 9 bases between them. This CDR3 comprises 14 residues.

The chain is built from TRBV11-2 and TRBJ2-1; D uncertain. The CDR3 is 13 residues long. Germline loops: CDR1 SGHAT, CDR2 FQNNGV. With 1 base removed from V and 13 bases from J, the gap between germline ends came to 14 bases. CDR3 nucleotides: TGTGCCAGCAGCTTAGGCATGACCGGGCGACAGTTCTTC. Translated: CASSLGMTGRQFF.